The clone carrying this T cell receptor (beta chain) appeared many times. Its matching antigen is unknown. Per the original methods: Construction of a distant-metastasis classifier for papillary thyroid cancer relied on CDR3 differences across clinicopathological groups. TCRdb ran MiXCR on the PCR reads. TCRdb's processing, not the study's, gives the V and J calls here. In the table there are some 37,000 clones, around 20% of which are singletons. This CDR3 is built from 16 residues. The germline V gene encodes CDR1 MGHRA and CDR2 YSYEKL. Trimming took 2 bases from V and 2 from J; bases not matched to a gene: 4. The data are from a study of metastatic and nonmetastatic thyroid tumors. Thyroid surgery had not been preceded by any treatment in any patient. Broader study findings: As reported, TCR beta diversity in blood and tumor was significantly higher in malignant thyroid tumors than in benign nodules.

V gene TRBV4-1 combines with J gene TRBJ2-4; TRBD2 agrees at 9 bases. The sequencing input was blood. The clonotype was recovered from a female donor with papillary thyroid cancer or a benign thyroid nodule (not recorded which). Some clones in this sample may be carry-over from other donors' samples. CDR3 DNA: TGCGCCAGCAGCCAACCGACTAGCGGAACCAAAAACATTCAGTACTTC. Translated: CASSQPTSGTKNIQYF.